This T cell receptor beta chain was sequenced during a study of PD-L1 blockade in urothelial cancer. Study information: Analysis of blood occurred 3 weeks (second dose) and 6 weeks after treatment start.

Findings and limits, study-wide: Those with durable benefit had larger increases in tumor-associated blood clones at 3 weeks.

This CDR3 contains 13 residues. The germline V gene has CDR1 SNHLY and CDR2 FYNNEI. V was cut by 4 bases and J by 3 bases, with 9 bases left in between. Time point given: pretreatment peripheral blood. Remarks on this clone: Its specificity is unknown.

What went into each PCR as a spike was synthetic TCR analog templates. Generated by immunoSEQ multiplex PCR, the TCRdb table keeps only in-frame clones and is missing some. This sample has about 93,000 clones, with 90% found just once. This chain uses TRBV2 with TRBJ2-5, with D perhaps matching TRBD1 (5 bases). This clonotype was obtained from a man aged 55-75 years with urothelial cancer. The sample consisted of PBMCs, taken around atezolizumab (anti-PD-L1) treatment. Here the CDR3 reads CASSARGKETQYF. As DNA, the CDR3 is TGTGCCAGCAGTGCTAGGGGAAAAGAGACCCAGTACTTC.